This TCR beta chain was sequenced for a study of blood T cells in healthy people across ages (dated by TCRdb to 2013 to 2016). About the investigation overall: In model experiments, template switching captured roughly one uniquely barcoded TCR beta cDNA molecule for every two T cells. Four age groups were formed from the donors: young (average approximately 15 years), middle-aged (less than 40), aged (over 55) and long-lived (approximately 78). The study measured age-related changes in TCR beta repertoire diversity using deep sequencing normalized with unique cDNA molecular identifiers. The study analyzed two additional independent replicas of 1 million unique cDNA reads from the same blood draw for two donors, one aged 18 to 30 and one aged 80 or older. To avoid experimental bias, donors of different ages were distributed randomly across sequencing lanes. Study-wide findings and limitations: The long-lived group showed more naive CD4+ T cells, fewer expanded clones and increased TCR diversity than the aged group, suggesting age selection. Observed TCR beta diversity per million T cells fell roughly linearly with age, and a significant reduction was already apparent by age around 40. Estimates of total diversity based on one million sequenced T cells were regarded as lower bounds and as underestimates. Since profiling was done on bulk unsorted PBMCs, naive and antigen-experienced compartments could not be conclusively compared. The CMV infection status of donors was not known, potentially confounding age-related changes in expanded clonotypes. Observed TCR beta diversity correlated strongly with the percentage of naive T cells measured by flow cytometry.

Spanning cysteine to phenylalanine, the CDR3 consists of 13 amino acids. The entry retains the CDR3 DNA only, 39 bases that are in frame from base 1. A distance of 6 bases separates the germline ends of V and J, which lose 6 bases and 0 bases respectively. CDR1 and CDR2, looked up from the germline V gene, are ENHRY and SYGVKD. Donors were a few dozen systemically healthy Caucasian individuals from Russia aged roughly 6 to 100 years. Approximately 9.3 milliliters of peripheral blood were drawn from each donor into EDTA-treated Vacutainer tubes. PBMCs were isolated by Ficoll-Paque density-gradient centrifugation, with at least 7 million obtained per sample. Trizol reagent was used to extract total RNA from PBMCs, with at least 6 micrograms per sample. The percentages of naive CD45RAhigh/CD27high T cells were determined by flow cytometry on a PBMC aliquot from every donor. This clonotype was seen more than once but under ten times. Its antigen is currently not known. Base quality data are lacking; no much larger clone is found one base away.

Libraries were built with 5' RACE. The instrument given in TCRdb is Illumina HiSeq 2500. A second PCR of about 7 to 12 cycles was run with a J-beta primer mix and a sample-barcoded 5' primer. A template-switch 5' adaptor carrying 12 random nucleotides introduced a unique molecular identifier onto each TCR beta cDNA molecule. Each sample yielded at least 2.5 million CDR3-containing paired-end reads. First-strand cDNA was synthesized from all RNA with the Mint cDNA synthesis kit, primed by a TRBC-specific oligonucleotide. Following uracil-DNA glycosylase treatment, a first 18-cycle PCR with universal primers M1SS and BC2_uni_R was performed on all cDNA. Turning to the authors' computational methods: Normalization of each sample was performed by random selection of 1 million high-quality reads, each carrying a distinct molecular identifier. Reads sharing molecular identifiers were discarded rather than binned into consensus sequences. CDR3 identification, clonotype clustering and error correction used MiTCR with a Q25 quality threshold and the strictest error-elimination algorithm. A nonparametric unseen species model using Euler transformation provided a lower-bound estimate of total TCR beta diversity. In TCRdb, the public reads were trimmed at Q25 with fastp and aligned with MiXCR, with productive beta chains retained. A single entry per CDR3 protein holds the most common genes and DNA from its merged rows. TCRdb's processing, not the study's, gives the V and J calls here. This sample lists some 640,000 distinct CDR3 sequences; around 31% were detected once. The top ten constitute 15% to 18% of the sample.

The chain couples TRBV10-3 to TRBJ1-5; TRBD1 is a weak D gene call, 5 bases matching. What was sequenced was blood. The sequence derives from a woman of 80 years or more in good health. The CDR3 amino acid sequence is: CAIRGDSNQPQHF. The DNA sequence is TGTGCCATCAGGGGGGATAGCAATCAGCCCCAGCATTTT.